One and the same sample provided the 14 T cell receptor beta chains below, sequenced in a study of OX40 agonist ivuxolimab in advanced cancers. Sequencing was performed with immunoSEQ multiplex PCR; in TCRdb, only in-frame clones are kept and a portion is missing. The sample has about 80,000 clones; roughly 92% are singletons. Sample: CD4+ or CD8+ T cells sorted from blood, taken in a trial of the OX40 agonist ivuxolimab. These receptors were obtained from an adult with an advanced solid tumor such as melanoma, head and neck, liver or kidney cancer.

The CDR3 reads CASSYMLNEQFF. In nucleotides, the CDR3 is TGTGCCAGCAGCTACATGTTAAATGAGCAGTTCTTC. V and J are TRBV11-3 and TRBJ2-1; the D is unclear. Germline V gene data show CDR1 as SGHNT and CDR2 as YENEEA. Trimming removed 4 bases at V and 7 bases at J, with 8 bases between. CDR3 length: 12 amino acids.

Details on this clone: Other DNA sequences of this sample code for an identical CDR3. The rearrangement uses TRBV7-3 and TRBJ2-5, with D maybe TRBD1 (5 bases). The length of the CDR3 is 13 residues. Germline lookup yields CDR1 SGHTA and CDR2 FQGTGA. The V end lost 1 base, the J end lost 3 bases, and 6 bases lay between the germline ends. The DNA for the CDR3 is TGTGCCAGCAGCTTAAGCAGGGAAGAGACCCAGTACTTC. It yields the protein CASSLSREETQYF.

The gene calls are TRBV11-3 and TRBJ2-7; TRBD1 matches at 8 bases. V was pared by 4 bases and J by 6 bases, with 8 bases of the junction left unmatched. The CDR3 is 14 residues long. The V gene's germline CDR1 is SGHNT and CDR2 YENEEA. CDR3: CASSWRTGNIEQYF. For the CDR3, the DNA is TGTGCCAGCAGCTGGAGGACAGGGAACATCGAGCAGTACTTC.

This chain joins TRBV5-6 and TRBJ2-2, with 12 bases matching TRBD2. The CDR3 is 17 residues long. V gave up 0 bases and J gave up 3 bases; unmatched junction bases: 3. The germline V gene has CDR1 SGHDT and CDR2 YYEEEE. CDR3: CASSLGTSGTYTGELFF. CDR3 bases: TGTGCCAGCAGCTTGGGGACTAGCGGGACCTACACCGGGGAGCTGTTTTTT.

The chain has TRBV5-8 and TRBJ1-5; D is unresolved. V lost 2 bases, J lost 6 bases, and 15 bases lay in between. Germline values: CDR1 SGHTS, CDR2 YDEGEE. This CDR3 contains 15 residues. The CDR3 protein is CASSLRVIGSQPQHF. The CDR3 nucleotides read TGTGCCAGCAGCTTAAGGGTAATTGGGAGTCAGCCCCAGCATTTT.

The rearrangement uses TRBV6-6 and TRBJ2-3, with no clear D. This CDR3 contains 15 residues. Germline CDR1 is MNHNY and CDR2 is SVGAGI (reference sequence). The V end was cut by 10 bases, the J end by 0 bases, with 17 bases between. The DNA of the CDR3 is TGTGCCACCCTGCCAAAAGGCAGGAGCACAGATACGCAGTATTTT. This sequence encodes CATLPKGRSTDTQYF.

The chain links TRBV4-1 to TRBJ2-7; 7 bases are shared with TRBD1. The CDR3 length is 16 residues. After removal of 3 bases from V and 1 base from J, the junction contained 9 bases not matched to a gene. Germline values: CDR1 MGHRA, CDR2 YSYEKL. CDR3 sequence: CASSHPGRQGSYEQYF. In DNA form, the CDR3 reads TGCGCCAGCAGCCACCCCGGCAGACAGGGATCCTACGAGCAGTACTTC.

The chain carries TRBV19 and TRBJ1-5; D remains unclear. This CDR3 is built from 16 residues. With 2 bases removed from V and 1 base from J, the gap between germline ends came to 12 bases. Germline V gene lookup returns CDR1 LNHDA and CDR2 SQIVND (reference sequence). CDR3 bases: TGTGCCAGTAGTATAAGTGTTAGTGGGAGCAATCAGCCCCAGCATTTT. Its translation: CASSISVSGSNQPQHF. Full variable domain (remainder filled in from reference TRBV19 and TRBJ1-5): DGGITQSPKYLFRKEGQNVTLSCEQNLNHDAMYWYRQDPGQGLRLIYYSQIVNDFQKGDIAEGYSVSREKKESFPLTVTSAQKNPTAFYLCASSISVSGSNQPQHFGDGTRLSIL.

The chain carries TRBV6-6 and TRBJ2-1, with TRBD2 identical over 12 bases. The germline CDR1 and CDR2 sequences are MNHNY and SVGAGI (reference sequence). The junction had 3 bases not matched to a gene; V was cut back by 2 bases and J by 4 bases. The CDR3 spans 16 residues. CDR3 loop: CASSYLAGGRYNEQFF. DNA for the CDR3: TGTGCCAGCAGTTACCTAGCGGGAGGGAGGTACAATGAGCAGTTCTTC.

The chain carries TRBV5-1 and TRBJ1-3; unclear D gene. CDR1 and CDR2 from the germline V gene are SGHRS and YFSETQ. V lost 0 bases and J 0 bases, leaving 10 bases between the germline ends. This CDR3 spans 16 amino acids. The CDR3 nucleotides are TGCGCCAGCAGCTTGGGCTTAACCGACTCTGGAAACACCATATATTTT. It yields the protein CASSLGLTDSGNTIYF. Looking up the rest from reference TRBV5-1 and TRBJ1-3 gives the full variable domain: KAGVTQTPRYLIKTRGQQVTLSCSPISGHRSVSWYQQTPGQGLQFLFEYFSETQRNKGNFPGRFSGRQFSNSRSEMNVSTLELGDSALYLCASSLGLTDSGNTIYFGEGSWLTVV.

CDR3 bases: TGTGCCAGCAGTCCACGACAGGGGTTGGGCTACACCTTC. This gives the protein CASSPRQGLGYTF. The rearrangement links TRBV6-5 to TRBJ1-2, with 8 bases identical to TRBD1. J lost 8 bases, V lost 5 bases, and 7 bases had no gene match. This CDR3 contains 13 residues. The germline CDR1 and CDR2 sequences are MNHEY and SVGAGI.

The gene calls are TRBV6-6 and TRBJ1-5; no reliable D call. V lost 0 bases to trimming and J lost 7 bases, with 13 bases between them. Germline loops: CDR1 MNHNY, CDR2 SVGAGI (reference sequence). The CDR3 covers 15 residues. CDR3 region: CASSYSLGFGQPQHF. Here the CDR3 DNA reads TGTGCCAGCAGTTACTCGCTCGGTTTCGGGCAGCCCCAGCATTTT.

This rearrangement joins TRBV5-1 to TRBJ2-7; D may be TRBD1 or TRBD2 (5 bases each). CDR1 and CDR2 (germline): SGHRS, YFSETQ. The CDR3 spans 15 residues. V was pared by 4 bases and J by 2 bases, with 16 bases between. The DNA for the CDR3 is TGCGCCAGCAGCCCCTCTATGGGGGTAACCTACGAGCAGTACTTC. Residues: CASSPSMGVTYEQYF.

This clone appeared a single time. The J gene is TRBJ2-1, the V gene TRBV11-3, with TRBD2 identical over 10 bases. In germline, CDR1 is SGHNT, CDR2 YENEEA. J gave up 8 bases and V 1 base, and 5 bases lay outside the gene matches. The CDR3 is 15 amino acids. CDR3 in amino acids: CASSLGAGGGYEQFF. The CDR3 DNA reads TGTGCCAGCAGCTTAGGAGCGGGAGGGGGGTATGAGCAGTTCTTC.